This T cell receptor beta chain was profiled in a study of blood T cell repertoires in COVID-19. The data were produced by immunoSEQ multiplex PCR, yet TCRdb's version contains in-frame clones alone and is incomplete. The sample shows about 95,000 clones, around nine tenths of them seen only once. This TCR was recovered from a man aged 55-75 years with COVID-19, enrolled during active disease. Sequenced: peripheral blood.

The DNA of the CDR3 is TGTGCCAGCAGCTTAAGACAGTTGAACACTGAAGCTTTCTTT. This codes for CASSLRQLNTEAFF. This chain uses TRBV7-9 with TRBJ1-1; possibly TRBD1 for D (5 bases). Per germline, CDR1 SEHNR and CDR2 FQNEAQ (reference sequence). V dropped 2 bases and J dropped 0 bases, with 7 bases sitting between them. The CDR3 has 14 residues. The variable domain in full, completed from reference TRBV7-9 and TRBJ1-1, reads DTGVSQNPRHKITKRGQNVTFRCDPISEHNRLYWYRQTLGQGPEFLTYFQNEAQLEKSRLLSDRFSAERPKGSFSTLEIQRTEQGDSAMYLCASSLRQLNTEAFFGQGTRLTVV.